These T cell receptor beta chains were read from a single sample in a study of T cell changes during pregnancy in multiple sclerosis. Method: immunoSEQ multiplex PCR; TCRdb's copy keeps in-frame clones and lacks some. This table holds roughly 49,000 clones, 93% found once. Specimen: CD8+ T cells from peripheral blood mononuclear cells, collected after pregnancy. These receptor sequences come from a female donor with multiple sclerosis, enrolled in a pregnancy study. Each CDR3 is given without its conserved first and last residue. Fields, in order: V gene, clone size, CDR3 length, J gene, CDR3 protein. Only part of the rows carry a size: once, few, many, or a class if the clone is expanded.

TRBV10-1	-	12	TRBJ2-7	ASSDSGNLYEQY
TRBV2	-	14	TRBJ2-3	ASSEWSGGGTDTQY
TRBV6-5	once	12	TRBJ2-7	ASGRGGNSYEQY
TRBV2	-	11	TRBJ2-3	ATLAGNTDTQY
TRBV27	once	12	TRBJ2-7	ASRGAGGLNEQY
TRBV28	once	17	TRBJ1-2	ASSLFNVPWEGRDYGYT
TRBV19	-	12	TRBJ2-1	ASSPTSGRSEQF
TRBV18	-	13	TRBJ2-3	ASSLSAGITDTQY
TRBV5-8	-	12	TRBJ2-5	ASSLLRDTETQY
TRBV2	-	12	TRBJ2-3	ASIGQGAADTQY
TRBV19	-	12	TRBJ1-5	ASCYSGSNQPQH
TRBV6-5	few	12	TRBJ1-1	ASREDRGQTEAF
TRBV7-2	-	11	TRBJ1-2	ATIPARNYGYT
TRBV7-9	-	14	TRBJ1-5	ASSFLGQGENQPQH
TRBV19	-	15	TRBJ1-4	ASSIWGTKATNEKLF
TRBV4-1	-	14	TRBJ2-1	ASSQGRTSGYNEQF
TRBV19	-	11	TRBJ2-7	ASSIGANYEQY
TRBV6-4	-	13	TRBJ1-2	ASSPPWGQSYGYT
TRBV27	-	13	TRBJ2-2	ASSRRGSYTGELF
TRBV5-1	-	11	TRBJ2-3	ASRSDSADTQY
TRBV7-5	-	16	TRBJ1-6	VRSLGPTDLYYNSPLH
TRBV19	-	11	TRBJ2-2	ASSPGATGELF
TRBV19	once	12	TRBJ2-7	ASSWDIGNYEQY
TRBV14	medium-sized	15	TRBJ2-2	ASSQEWLPRNTGELF
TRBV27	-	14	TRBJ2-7	ASSLSSTGWTYEQY
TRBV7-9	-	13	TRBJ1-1	ASSLIGGVDTEAF